A single T cell receptor (beta chain) is shown here with its context. The antigen is undetermined. This record belongs to a study of T cells after posttransplantation cyclophosphamide. Study findings and constraints: Donor CD8+ memory clones often dominated recipient blood repertoires at later times. TRB overlap between skin or GI tissue T cells and blood was limited. TRB clonality was highly associated with recipient CMV seropositivity and reactivation.

Repertoires were generated with immunoSEQ multiplex PCR, while TCRdb's copy carries only in-frame clones and drops some. The table shows roughly 49,000 clones, with approximately 86% occurring only once. This CDR3 comprises 11 residues. Germline CDR1 MNHEY, CDR2 SMNVEV (reference sequence). V dropped 11 bases and J dropped 11 bases, with 18 bases sitting between them. The source material was PBMCs. The origin of this receptor is a man aged 30-40 years with a blood cancer, CMV-positive, and with a related stem cell donor. The chain is built from TRBV27 and TRBJ1-1, with D perhaps matching TRBD1 (6 bases). CDR3 loop: CACGTWTVAFF. The CDR3 region has the DNA TGTGCCTGTGGGACCTGGACAGTTGCTTTCTTT.